Here is one TCR beta chain with its context. The data originate from a study of CD8 T cells in Susac syndrome. TCR beta from blood CD8+ and CD4+ T cells was sequenced. Healthy donors served as the controls. They were matched for age and sex. TEMRA cells underwent FACS enrichment and CD8+ and CD4+ T cells underwent negative isolation. The RNA input was about 0.5 to 1 ug, and it was reverse transcribed with random hexamers. One entry per CDR3 protein results from TCRdb running MiXCR on the immunoSEQ multiplex PCR reads. The table has 100,000 to 150,000 distinct CDR3 sequences, over 90% seen once. V lost 7 bases, J lost 4 bases, and 2 bases stayed unmatched. The CDR3 spans 12 residues. Germline assignment: CDR1 SNHLY and CDR2 FYNNEI.

The chain recombines TRBV2 with TRBJ2-5, with TRBD2 matching over 8 bases. The source of this sequence is a human donor in good health. Material: CD4+ T cells from PBMCs. The CDR3 DNA sequence: TGTGCCAGCAAGCGGGAGTTAGAGACCCAGTACTTC. It is translated as CASKRELETQYF.